The 10 T cell receptor beta chains below all came from one sample that was sequenced in a study of blood T cell repertoires in COVID-19. The table came from immunoSEQ multiplex PCR; TCRdb's copy has only in-frame clones and leaves some out. The sample holds approximately 100,000 clones, about 64% seen once. Sequencing was carried out using peripheral blood. The receptors were sampled from a human donor with acute or convalescent COVID-19. The donor label of this sample is uncertain.

This rearrangement joins TRBV3-1 (or the pseudogene TRBV3-2) to TRBJ1-2, with 7 nucleotides matching TRBD1. The J segment lost 1 base and the V segment lost 6 bases, leaving 8 bases of the junction unmatched. Germline-derived CDR1 and CDR2 are LGHDT and YNNKEL (reference sequence). The CDR3 extends over 15 amino acids. Here the CDR3 DNA reads TGTGCCAGCAGATCCGGGACAGCTTTTAACTATGGCTACACCTTC. Protein sequence: CASRSGTAFNYGYTF.

The chain carries TRBV29-1 and TRBJ2-3; D is possibly TRBD2 (7 bases). Germline V gives CDR1 SQVTM, CDR2 ANQGSEA. This CDR3 is 14 amino acids long. Trimming cost V 4 bases and J 5 bases, with 16 bases left between them. The CDR3 protein is CSVGRAGAVDTQYF. Here the CDR3 DNA reads TGCAGCGTTGGGAGGGCGGGGGCCGTAGATACGCAGTATTTT.

The J gene is TRBJ1-3, the V gene TRBV1. TRBV1 is tagged as a pseudogene. The CDR3 is made up of 16 amino acids. This CDR3 reads CTSSQQKGGGGNTIYF. DNA for the CDR3: TGCACCAGCAGCCAACAAAAGGGAGGGGGTGGAAACACCATATATTTT.

This sequence joins TRBV4-1 and TRBJ2-2; 8 bases map to TRBD1. The CDR3 length is 16 residues. From germline, CDR1 is MGHRA and CDR2 YSYEKL. With 3 bases clipped from V and 4 bases from J, the junction kept 7 bases outside the gene matches. DNA for the CDR3: TGCGCCAGCAGCCAGGGGACAGGTGCCCTCACCGGGGAGCTGTTTTTT. Its translation: CASSQGTGALTGELFF.

The chain carries TRBV27 and TRBJ1-6; TRBD1 agrees at 7 bases. V trimming: 0 bases; J trimming: 8 bases; junction bases outside the gene matches: 7. This CDR3 has 16 amino acids. Germline CDR1 is MNHEY and CDR2 is SMNVEV (reference sequence). DNA of the CDR3: TGTGCCAGCAGTTTATCCACAGGGGTCGTCCATTCACCCCTCCACTTT. Amino acid sequence: CASSLSTGVVHSPLHF.

The rearrangement links TRBV28 to TRBJ2-3; 8 bases fit TRBD2. The CDR3 runs to 18 residues. The germline gives CDR1 MDHEN, CDR2 SYDVKM. Trimming took 3 bases from V and 1 from J; bases not matched to a gene: 12. The CDR3: CASSLHFSGVGGTDTQYF. In DNA form, the CDR3 reads TGTGCCAGCAGTTTGCACTTTAGCGGGGTGGGGGGCACAGATACGCAGTATTTT.

The gene calls are TRBV25-1 and TRBJ1-2, with a tentative D call TRBD1 (6 bases). Germline lookup yields CDR1 MGHDK and CDR2 SYGVNS. This CDR3 is built from 14 residues. V lost 1 base, J lost 4 bases, and 10 bases lay in between. CDR3 DNA sequence: TGTGCCAGCAGTGAATTTGGACAGCCCTATGGCTACACCTTC. Protein product: CASSEFGQPYGYTF.

V usage is TRBV4-1 and J usage is TRBJ2-2; 10 positions agree with TRBD1. Germline V CDR1 and CDR2: MGHRA, YSYEKL. With V trimmed by 4 bases and J by 2 bases, 7 bases remained unmatched. The CDR3 contains 17 residues. DNA for the CDR3: TGCGCCAGCAGCCCCGGGACAGGGGCATTTAACACCGGGGAGCTGTTTTTT. Protein sequence: CASSPGTGAFNTGELFF.

This clone occurred a few times. The chain recombines TRBV6-2 or TRBV6-3 with TRBJ1-5, with a possible D match to TRBD1 (5 bases). The germline V gene has CDR1 MNHEY and CDR2 SVGEGT. The ends were cut back, 6 bases at V and 2 bases at J, with 14 bases in the middle. The CDR3 is 15 amino acids. The CDR3 reads CASSSGGMGNQPQHF. For the CDR3, the DNA is TGTGCCAGCAGCTCCGGGGGTATGGGCAATCAGCCCCAGCATTTT.

Points on this clone: Other DNA sequences within the sample encode an identical CDR3. CDR3 nucleotides: TGTGCCAGTAGCAGGGACAGGGAGAACACTGAAGCTTTCTTT. Amino acid sequence: CASSRDRENTEAFF. This chain links TRBV19 with TRBJ1-1; TRBD1 matches 9 bases. The germline gives CDR1 LNHDA, CDR2 SQIVND (reference sequence). This CDR3 is built from 14 residues. The trim removed 6 bases at V and 1 base at J, leaving 3 bases unmatched.